A selection of T cell receptor beta chains follows, all from one sample in a study of blood T cell repertoires in COVID-19. Some clones are missing from TCRdb's copy, which holds only in-frame ones; the method was immunoSEQ multiplex PCR. The table has some 350,000 clones, roughly 90% seen once. Input material: peripheral blood. The receptors here all came from a woman in her 30s with COVID-19, enrolled during active disease. Both conserved end residues are part of each CDR3. A D gene is named only where the DNA matches it firmly. Not all rows give a size; the values are once, few, many and, for expanded clones, a class.

V: TRBV2; D: TRBD2; J: TRBJ2-3; size: NA; DNA: TGTGCCAGCAAGAAGAGACTAGCGGGGGGGGTCAAGACAGATACGCAGTATTTT; CDR3: CASKKRLAGGVKTDTQYF
V: TRBV7-9; D: NA; J: TRBJ2-3; size: NA; DNA: TGTGCCAGCAGCTTAAGTTTAGGGGGAACAGATACGCAGTATTTT; CDR3: CASSLSLGGTDTQYF
V: TRBV2; D: NA; J: TRBJ1-2; size: NA; DNA: TGTGCCAGCAGTGAAGCGCGCGGACAGCCACACACCTTC; CDR3: CASSEARGQPHTF
V: TRBV5-8; D: TRBD2; J: TRBJ2-3; size: NA; DNA: TGTGCCAGCAGCCCGGGGATTTTAGCGGGATACACAGATACGCAGTATTTT; CDR3: CASSPGILAGYTDTQYF
V: TRBV10-2; D: TRBD2; J: TRBJ2-1; size: once; DNA: TGCGCCAGCAGTGCTGCTGGGGGCCTAGCGGGGGGGCCTATGAATGAGCAGTTCTTC; CDR3: CASSAAGGLAGGPMNEQFF
V: TRBV5-1; D: TRBD1; J: TRBJ1-4; size: NA; DNA: TGCGCCAGCAGTCAGGGGGGCGATGAAAAACTGTTTTTT; CDR3: CASSQGGDEKLFF
V: TRBV28; D: NA; J: TRBJ1-2; size: NA; DNA: TGTGCCAGCAGCATACAGGTGTTTAACTATGGCTACACCTTC; CDR3: CASSIQVFNYGYTF
V: TRBV6-7; D: NA; J: TRBJ2-7; size: NA; DNA: TGTGCCAGCAGCTCCGTGGACTCCCTCTCCTACGAGCAGTACTTC; CDR3: CASSSVDSLSYEQYF
V: TRBV11-3; D: TRBD1; J: TRBJ1-6; size: few; DNA: TGTGCCAGCAGCCGGGGGACAGCTAATTCACCCCTCCACTTT; CDR3: CASSRGTANSPLHF
V: TRBV28; D: TRBD1; J: TRBJ1-5; size: NA; DNA: TGTGCCAGCAGCCCACAGGGGCAGGGGATAGGACCCCAGCATTTT; CDR3: CASSPQGQGIGPQHF
V: TRBV28; D: TRBD1; J: TRBJ1-2; size: NA; DNA: TGTGCCAGCAGTTCCGCGGGACAGGGGAACTATGGCTACACCTTC; CDR3: CASSSAGQGNYGYTF
V: TRBV19; D: NA; J: TRBJ2-7; size: NA; DNA: TGTGCCAGTAGCCGTACCTCGACAGGCTACGAGCAGTACTTC; CDR3: CASSRTSTGYEQYF
V: TRBV9; D: NA; J: TRBJ1-1; size: NA; DNA: TGTGCCAGCAGCGTAGGCCCCGGTGGGGGCATGAACACTGAAGCTTTCTTT; CDR3: CASSVGPGGGMNTEAFF
V: TRBV6-2/TRBV6-3; D: NA; J: TRBJ1-1; size: NA; DNA: TGTGCCAGCAGTTACCCCCGACAACCGAACACTGAAGCTTTCTTT; CDR3: CASSYPRQPNTEAFF
V: TRBV19; D: NA; J: TRBJ2-1; size: NA; DNA: TGTGCCAGTAGTATAGATTTTGGCCCGGGCAATGAGCAGTTCTTC; CDR3: CASSIDFGPGNEQFF
V: TRBV10-2; D: TRBD1; J: TRBJ1-4; size: NA; DNA: TGCGCCAGCAGGGGGACAGGGGGTGAAAAACTGTTTTTT; CDR3: CASRGTGGEKLFF
V: TRBV10-3; D: NA; J: TRBJ2-2; size: NA; DNA: TGTGCCATCAGCCCAGGCGGACAGTCGAACACCGGGGAGCTGTTTTTT; CDR3: CAISPGGQSNTGELFF
V: TRBV21-1; D: NA; J: TRBJ2-3; size: NA; DNA: TGTGCCTCTCGGGTTGGGAGAAGTATAGATACGCAGTATTTT; CDR3: CASRVGRSIDTQYF
V: TRBV11-2; D: TRBD1; J: TRBJ1-4; size: NA; DNA: TGTGCCAGCAGCTTAGTAACAGGGGGAAATGAAAAACTGTTTTTT; CDR3: CASSLVTGGNEKLFF
V: TRBV30; D: NA; J: TRBJ1-1; size: NA; DNA: TGTGCCTGGAGTGTACTAGGAAGGGCTTTCTTT; CDR3: CAWSVLGRAFF
V: TRBV10-3; D: TRBD2; J: TRBJ2-1; size: NA; DNA: TGTGCCATCCGAAGCCACCTAGCGGGAGACTCCTACAATGAGCAGTTCTTC; CDR3: CAIRSHLAGDSYNEQFF
V: TRBV28; D: NA; J: TRBJ1-1; size: NA; DNA: TGTGCCAGCGCCGGGGGGGGGAGCTTCACTGAAGCTTTCTTT; CDR3: CASAGGGSFTEAFF
V: TRBV2; D: NA; J: TRBJ1-5; size: NA; DNA: TGTGCCAGCAGTGAGGTTGGGGGCGGTCAGCCCCAGCATTTT; CDR3: CASSEVGGGQPQHF
V: TRBV2; D: TRBD1; J: TRBJ1-2; size: NA; DNA: TGTGCCAGGGTGGGACAGGGCTATGGCTACACCTTC; CDR3: CARVGQGYGYTF
V: TRBV11-3; D: TRBD1; J: TRBJ2-2; size: NA; DNA: TGTGCCAGCAGCTTAGGGACAGGACCGTACACCGGGGAGCTGTTTTTT; CDR3: CASSLGTGPYTGELFF
V: TRBV3-1/TRBV3-2; D: NA; J: TRBJ1-6; size: NA; DNA: TGTGCCAGCAGCCAAGGGGGGGGGCTTAATTCACCCCTCCACTTT; CDR3: CASSQGGGLNSPLHF
V: TRBV5-4; D: TRBD1; J: TRBJ2-5; size: NA; DNA: TGTGCCAGCAGCTACCTTGGACAGGGGGGAGAGACCCAGTACTTC; CDR3: CASSYLGQGGETQYF
V: TRBV27; D: NA; J: TRBJ2-5; size: NA; DNA: TGTGCCAGCGGTCGGGGGGCGCGTGAGACCCAGTACTTC; CDR3: CASGRGARETQYF
V: TRBV6-4; D: TRBD2; J: TRBJ2-1; size: NA; DNA: TGTGCCAGCAGTGAAAGGGCGGGGGGGCCCAATGAGCAGTTCTTC; CDR3: CASSERAGGPNEQFF
V: TRBV3-1/TRBV3-2; D: TRBD2; J: TRBJ2-3; size: NA; DNA: TGTGCCAGCAGCCAAGAGTTGGGGCGGGGGGGTAGCACAGATACGCAGTATTTT; CDR3: CASSQELGRGGSTDTQYF
V: TRBV6-5; D: NA; J: TRBJ1-3; size: NA; DNA: TGTGCCAGCAGTTCTACTTCTGGAAACACCATATATTTT; CDR3: CASSSTSGNTIYF
V: TRBV7-2; D: TRBD1; J: TRBJ1-2; size: NA; DNA: TGTGCCAGCAGGCAGACAGGGACGGATGGCTACACCTTC; CDR3: CASRQTGTDGYTF
V: TRBV24-1; D: TRBD1; J: TRBJ2-1; size: NA; DNA: TGTGCCACCTCAGATCTTCGGGACAGGTACAATGAGCAGTTCTTC; CDR3: CATSDLRDRYNEQFF
V: TRBV9; D: NA; J: TRBJ2-7; size: few; DNA: TGTGCCAGCAGCGTAGCAGGGCAGCTCTACGAGCAGTACTTC; CDR3: CASSVAGQLYEQYF
V: TRBV5-4; D: NA; J: TRBJ1-1; size: NA; DNA: TGTGCCAGCAGCTTGCTCGGAGACGCTGAAGCTTTCTTT; CDR3: CASSLLGDAEAFF
V: TRBV4-2; D: NA; J: TRBJ2-3; size: NA; DNA: TGTGCCAGCAGCCAACTCACGGGACAACCCACAGATACGCAGTATTTT; CDR3: CASSQLTGQPTDTQYF
V: TRBV15; D: TRBD1; J: TRBJ1-5; size: NA; DNA: TGTGCCACCAGCAGAGGGGGGACAGGGGTGGGTCAGCCCCAGCATTTT; CDR3: CATSRGGTGVGQPQHF
V: TRBV5-4; D: TRBD1; J: TRBJ1-1; size: NA; DNA: TGTGCCAGCAGCCCGGGACAGGAGATGTTGAACACTGAAGCTTTCTTT; CDR3: CASSPGQEMLNTEAFF
V: TRBV6-5; D: TRBD1; J: TRBJ1-2; size: NA; DNA: TGTGCCAGCAGTAGGCGGACAGGGGGCGCCTATGGCTACACCTTC; CDR3: CASSRRTGGAYGYTF
V: TRBV24-1; D: NA; J: TRBJ2-2; size: once; DNA: TGTGCCACCAGTGAACACCGTTACACCGGGGAGCTGTTTTTT; CDR3: CATSEHRYTGELFF
V: TRBV7-9; D: NA; J: TRBJ1-1; size: once; DNA: TGTGCCAGCAGCTTAGGACCCTACAGGGACCCTGAAGCTTTCTTT; CDR3: CASSLGPYRDPEAFF
V: TRBV7-9; D: TRBD1; J: TRBJ1-2; size: NA; DNA: TGTGCCAGCAGCTTCTCCGGACAGGGGGCTCTTAACGGCTACACCTTC; CDR3: CASSFSGQGALNGYTF
V: TRBV9; D: TRBD2; J: TRBJ2-1; size: NA; DNA: TGTGCCAGCAGTCAGAGCGGGAGGGCCCCGAGAAATGAGCAGTTCTTC; CDR3: CASSQSGRAPRNEQFF
V: TRBV19; D: TRBD1; J: TRBJ1-1; size: NA; DNA: TGTGCCAGTAGGGACAGGGATCTAACTCCAGCGGGATCTTTCTTT; CDR3: CASRDRDLTPAGSFF
V: TRBV19; D: TRBD1; J: TRBJ2-5; size: once; DNA: TGTGCCAGTAGTACGGGGACAGGGTCCGGGGAGACCCAGTACTTC; CDR3: CASSTGTGSGETQYF
V: TRBV7-9; D: TRBD2; J: TRBJ2-7; size: NA; DNA: TGTGCCAGCAGCTTAACTAGCGGGTGGGACTACGAGCAGTACTTC; CDR3: CASSLTSGWDYEQYF
V: TRBV11-3; D: NA; J: TRBJ2-1; size: NA; DNA: TGTGCCAGCAGCTTAGTCACAGGGCCTCCGGGGTCGGAGCAGTTCTTC; CDR3: CASSLVTGPPGSEQFF
V: TRBV2; D: NA; J: TRBJ1-1; size: once; DNA: TGTGCCACCCTCGGGGGGCTGAACACTGAAGCTTTCTTT; CDR3: CATLGGLNTEAFF